This T cell receptor beta chain is from a study of blood T cell repertoires in COVID-19. Turning to the study itself: Both acute and convalescent COVID-19 samples were obtained from the United States, Italy and Spain. PBMCs, B-cell-depleted T cells, or T cells were the source of the cDNA or gDNA that made up the material.

From germline, CDR1 is SEHNR and CDR2 FQNEAQ (reference sequence). Trimming took 3 bases from V and 3 from J, leaving 9 bases between them. CDR3 length equals 14 residues. Sequencing was performed with immunoSEQ multiplex PCR; in TCRdb, only in-frame clones are kept and a portion is missing. The repertoire holds about 140,000 clones, with about nine tenths as singletons. Patients in Seattle were enrolled during active infection, then followed longitudinally. The source material was peripheral blood. The J gene is TRBJ2-1, the V gene TRBV7-9; no reliable D call. This sequence originates from a human donor with COVID-19, enrolled during active disease. The donor label of this sample is uncertain. The CDR3 DNA reads as TGTGCCAGCAGCTTGGCAGGTATCTACAATGAGCAGTTCTTC. This sequence encodes CASSLAGIYNEQFF. Complete variable domain (other parts from reference TRBV7-9 and TRBJ2-1): DTGVSQNPRHKITKRGQNVTFRCDPISEHNRLYWYRQTLGQGPEFLTYFQNEAQLEKSRLLSDRFSAERPKGSFSTLEIQRTEQGDSAMYLCASSLAGIYNEQFFGPGTRLTVL.